This TCR beta chain came from a study of neurological immune-mediated disorders. TCRdb ran MiXCR on the 5' RACE reads and lists one entry per CDR3 protein. The sample records more than 55,000 distinct CDR3 sequences, more than 8% being singletons. The germline gives CDR1 MDHEN, CDR2 SYDVKM. Trimming stripped 1 base from V and 2 bases from J, with 6 bases between. CDR3 length: 14 amino acids. The sample holds many counts of this clonotype. Time point: longitudinal time-point 2. Material: PBMCs. The chain employs TRBV28 and TRBJ1-3; no reliable D call. The clonotype comes from a young man in good health. CDR3 loop: CASSLFLAGNTIYF. The CDR3 nucleotides read TGTGCCAGCAGTTTATTCTTGGCTGGAAACACCATATATTTT.